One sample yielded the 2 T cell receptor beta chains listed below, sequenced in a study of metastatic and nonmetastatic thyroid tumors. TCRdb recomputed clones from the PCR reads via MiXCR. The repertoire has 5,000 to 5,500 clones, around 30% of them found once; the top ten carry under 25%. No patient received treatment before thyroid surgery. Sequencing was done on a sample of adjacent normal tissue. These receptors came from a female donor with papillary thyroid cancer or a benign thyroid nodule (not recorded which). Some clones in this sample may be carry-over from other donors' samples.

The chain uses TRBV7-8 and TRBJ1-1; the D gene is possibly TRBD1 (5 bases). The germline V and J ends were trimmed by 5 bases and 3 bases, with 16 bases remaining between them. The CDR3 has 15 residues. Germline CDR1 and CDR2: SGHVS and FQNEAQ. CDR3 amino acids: CASSPGTAGDTEAFF. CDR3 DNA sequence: TGTGCCAGCAGCCCGGGGACGGCCGGGGACACTGAAGCTTTCTTT.

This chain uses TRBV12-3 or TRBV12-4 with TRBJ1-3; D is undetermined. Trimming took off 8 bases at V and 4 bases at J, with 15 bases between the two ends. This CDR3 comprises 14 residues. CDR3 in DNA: TGTGCCAGCGGGAAAGTATTCTCAGGAAACACCATATATTTT. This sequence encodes CASGKVFSGNTIYF.